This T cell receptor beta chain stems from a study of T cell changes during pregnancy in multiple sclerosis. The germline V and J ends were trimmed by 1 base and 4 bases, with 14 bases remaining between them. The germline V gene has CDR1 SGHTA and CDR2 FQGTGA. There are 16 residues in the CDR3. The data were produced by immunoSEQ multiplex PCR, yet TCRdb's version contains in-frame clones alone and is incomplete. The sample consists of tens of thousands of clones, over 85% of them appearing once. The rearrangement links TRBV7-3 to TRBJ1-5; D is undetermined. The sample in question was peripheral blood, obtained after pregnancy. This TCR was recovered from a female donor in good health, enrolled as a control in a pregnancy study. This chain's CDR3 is CASSLNLQSPNQPQHF. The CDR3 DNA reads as TGTGCCAGCAGCTTAAATCTTCAGTCCCCGAATCAGCCCCAGCATTTT.